The rows below give T cell receptor beta chains drawn from one sample of a study of blood T cell repertoires in COVID-19. TCRdb's copy holds only in-frame clones and misses some; the assay was immunoSEQ multiplex PCR. The sample consists of 95,000 or so clones, 65% to 85% of them appearing once. Sequencing input: peripheral blood. The receptors shown here come from a man of 80 years or more with active or convalescent COVID-19. The CDR3 runs from the conserved cysteine through the conserved F or W. The D gene is left open where the match is weak. Expanded clones are given a class, and other clones once, few, many or no size at all.

length,size,J,D,V,DNA,CDR3
16,many,TRBJ1-3,.,TRBV4-1,TGCGCCAGCAGCCAAGCCTATCCTCTCTCTGGAAACACCATATATTTT,CASSQAYPLSGNTIYF
21,.,TRBJ1-1,.,TRBV7-8,TGTGCCAGCAGCCCTAGGCTCCCCCAGACAGGCACGTTTACCTTGAACACTGAAGCTTTCTTT,CASSPRLPQTGTFTLNTEAFF
13,.,TRBJ2-5,.,TRBV9,TGTGCCAGCAGCGGAGACTTACAAGAGACCCAGTACTTC,CASSGDLQETQYF
13,.,TRBJ1-4,TRBD1,TRBV30,TGTGCCTGGGGGGGACAGCTGAATGAAAAACTGTTTTTT,CAWGGQLNEKLFF
11,.,TRBJ2-7,TRBD2,TRBV20-1,TGCAGTGCTAGTGGGGGGGGCGAGCAGTACTTC,CSASGGGEQYF
13,.,TRBJ1-1,.,TRBV10-2,TGCGCCAGTATCCTCGGGTGGAACACTGAAGCTTTCTTT,CASILGWNTEAFF
17,.,TRBJ2-7,TRBD1,TRBV19,TGTGCCAGTAGTATGGAGGGGGCGACAGGGGGACGGAACGAGCAGTACTTC,CASSMEGATGGRNEQYF
12,.,TRBJ1-5,.,TRBV2,TGTGCCAGCAGCCCCCGGGTTCAGCCCCAGCATTTT,CASSPRVQPQHF
14,.,TRBJ1-2,TRBD1,TRBV3-1/TRBV3-2,TGTGCCAGCAGCCACCGGACAGGGAACTATGGCTACACCTTC,CASSHRTGNYGYTF
17,.,TRBJ2-3,TRBD1,TRBV10-3,TGTGCCATCAGTGAGTACCGGACGTCAGGGGGCCCAGATACGCAGTATTTT,CAISEYRTSGGPDTQYF
15,.,TRBJ2-7,TRBD1,TRBV3-1/TRBV3-2,TGTGCCAGCAGCCAATTTACAGGGGGCAAGGTCGGGCAGTACTTC,CASSQFTGGKVGQYF
14,.,TRBJ2-5,.,TRBV19,TGTGCCAGTAGTACCGCAGGGGACCAAGAGACCCAGTACTTC,CASSTAGDQETQYF
14,.,TRBJ1-2,.,TRBV10-2,TGCGCCAGCGGTTCGGATCCAGGGAAGTCGGGCTACACCTTC,CASGSDPGKSGYTF
15,.,TRBJ2-1,TRBD1,TRBV18,TGTGCCAGCTCACCGGGACAGGGGTCCTACAATGAGCAGTTCTTC,CASSPGQGSYNEQFF
14,.,TRBJ2-3,TRBD2,TRBV10-1,TGCGCCAGCAGCCTAGCGGGGGACTCGGATACGCAGTATTTT,CASSLAGDSDTQYF
14,.,TRBJ1-1,.,TRBV5-1,TGCGCCAGCAGCTTTGAAGCCTCGGGCACTGAAGCTTTCTTT,CASSFEASGTEAFF
16,few,TRBJ1-3,.,TRBV3-1/TRBV3-2,TGTGCCAGCAGCCCCCTGACAGGAAACTCTGGAAACACCATATATTTT,CASSPLTGNSGNTIYF